A selection of T cell receptor beta chains follows, all from one sample in a study of naive and memory T cell subsets. TCRdb reanalysed the 5' RACE reads using MiXCR and keeps one entry per CDR3 protein. The top ten hold about 0.8% of the sample, which has roughly 48,000 distinct CDR3 sequences, 4% to 5% seen once. The origin of the receptors is a female donor in good health. CDR3s include the opening cysteine and the closing phenylalanine or tryptophan. D genes are given only for firm matches. Clone sizes are given selectively: once, few, many, or a class where the clone is expanded.

d_call clone_size j_call v_call cdr3_aa cdr3_nt
TRBD1 NA TRBJ1-2 TRBV7-8 CASSLLDRRGYGYTF TGTGCCAGCAGCTTATTGGACAGGAGGGGCTATGGCTACACCTTC
NA many TRBJ2-6 TRBV7-8 CASSLRSLSSTSGANVLTF TGTGCCAGCAGCTTAAGGTCACTCAGTTCCACCTCTGGGGCCAACGTCCTGACTTTC
NA NA TRBJ2-7 TRBV12-3/TRBV12-4 CASSCGYEQYF TGTGCCAGCAGTTGCGGCTACGAGCAGTACTTC
NA many TRBJ2-7 TRBV5-1 CASSFETRTNEQYF TGCGCCAGCAGCTTTGAAACAAGGACTAACGAGCAGTACTTC
NA medium-sized TRBJ2-1 TRBV20-1 CSARDFPYNEQFF TGCAGTGCTAGAGATTTCCCCTACAATGAGCAGTTCTTC
NA many TRBJ2-1 TRBV6-2/TRBV6-3 CASSYPTRGGSYNEQFF TGTGCCAGCAGTTACCCCACGAGGGGGGGATCCTACAATGAGCAGTTCTTC
TRBD1 NA TRBJ1-1 TRBV6-5 CASSPGTGGLSEAFF TGTGCCAGCAGCCCCGGGACAGGGGGTCTTAGTGAAGCTTTCTTT
TRBD1 many TRBJ2-5 TRBV7-2 CASSPAGQGGVETQYF TGTGCCAGCAGCCCGGCGGGACAGGGAGGTGTGGAGACCCAGTACTTC
NA many TRBJ1-5 TRBV4-1 CASSQQGPNQPQHF TGCGCCAGCAGCCAGCAGGGGCCGAATCAGCCCCAGCATTTT
NA many TRBJ2-1 TRBV20-1 CSARDLRGGSYNEQFF TGCAGTGCTAGAGATCTTAGGGGGGGCTCCTACAATGAGCAGTTCTTC
TRBD2 many TRBJ2-1 TRBV6-1 CASSGLAGGYNEQFF TGTGCCAGCAGTGGACTAGCGGGAGGGTACAATGAGCAGTTCTTC
TRBD1 many TRBJ1-5 TRBV28 CASGDRVQHF TGTGCCAGCGGGGACAGGGTCCAGCATTTT
TRBD1 NA TRBJ2-5 TRBV10-3 CAISQGVEWETQYF TGTGCCATCAGCCAGGGGGTAGAGTGGGAGACCCAGTACTTC
TRBD2 NA TRBJ2-7 TRBV6-5 CASSYSGLAENHF TGTGCCAGCAGTTACTCGGGACTAGCGGAGAACCACTTC
NA many TRBJ2-5 TRBV12-3/TRBV12-4 CASTLRGQQETQYF TGTGCCAGCACCTTACGAGGACAGCAAGAGACCCAGTACTTC
TRBD2 many TRBJ2-1 TRBV12-5 CASGTSGSYEQFF TGTGCCAGCGGGACTAGCGGGAGCTATGAGCAGTTCTTC
TRBD2 many TRBJ2-1 TRBV3-1 CASSPRGLGVYNEQFF TGTGCCAGCAGCCCCCGAGGACTAGGTGTCTATAATGAGCAGTTCTTC
NA many TRBJ1-2 TRBV6-5 CASSPNQYGGYTF TGTGCCAGCAGCCCGAATCAATACGGTGGCTACACCTTC
TRBD1 few TRBJ2-5 TRBV20-1 CSASGQGAQETQYF TGCAGTGCCTCCGGACAGGGGGCACAAGAGACCCAGTACTTC
NA NA TRBJ2-7 TRBV30 CAWTQDYYEQYF TGTGCCTGGACTCAGGATTACTACGAGCAGTACTTC
NA many TRBJ1-1 TRBV29-1 CSVAVLFTEAFF TGCAGCGTAGCCGTTTTATTCACTGAAGCTTTCTTT
TRBD1 many TRBJ1-2 TRBV6-1 CASRGQGSYGYTF TGTGCCAGCAGGGGACAGGGTAGCTATGGCTACACCTTC
TRBD1 NA TRBJ2-3 TRBV5-4 CASSQGQGVLTDTQYF TGTGCCAGCAGCCAGGGACAGGGGGTCCTCACAGATACGCAGTATTTT
NA many TRBJ1-1 TRBV7-3 CASSLDDLNTEAFF TGTGCCAGCAGCTTAGACGATTTGAACACTGAAGCTTTCTTT
NA NA TRBJ2-1 TRBV5-4 CASSSTALNEQFF TGTGCCAGCAGCTCGACAGCCCTCAATGAGCAGTTCTTC
TRBD1 NA TRBJ2-3 TRBV28 CASSLVLGQGLTDTQYF TGTGCCAGCAGTTTAGTTCTGGGACAGGGGTTAACAGATACGCAGTATTTT
TRBD1 many TRBJ1-5 TRBV10-3 CAISEWDRAHQPQHF TGTGCCATCAGTGAGTGGGACAGGGCTCATCAGCCCCAGCATTTT
NA many TRBJ1-2 TRBV4-2 CASSQDRAISGGYTF TGTGCCAGCAGCCAAGACAGGGCCATCTCTGGGGGCTACACCTTC
NA many TRBJ2-7 TRBV12-3/TRBV12-4 CASSFSPLYEQYF TGTGCCAGCAGTTTTTCCCCCCTCTACGAGCAGTACTTC
TRBD1 NA TRBJ2-5 TRBV19 CASRRTGAGETQYF TGTGCCAGTAGACGCACAGGGGCCGGGGAGACCCAGTACTTC
NA many TRBJ2-1 TRBV29-1 CSVELTARIPNEQFF TGCAGCGTTGAATTAACGGCCCGAATACCCAATGAGCAGTTCTTC
NA many TRBJ2-7 TRBV28 CASSNYEQYF TGTGCCAGCAGTAACTACGAGCAGTACTTC
NA many TRBJ2-2 TRBV4-3 CASSQDLGPFGELFF TGCGCCAGCAGCCAAGATCTAGGCCCATTCGGGGAGCTGTTTTTT
NA few TRBJ2-4 TRBV7-2 CASSALILAKNIQYF TGTGCCAGCAGCGCGCTAATTCTAGCCAAAAACATTCAGTACTTC
NA NA TRBJ1-5 TRBV20-1 CSAGFGAASNQPQHF TGCAGTGCTGGATTCGGGGCAGCTAGTAATCAGCCCCAGCATTTT
NA many TRBJ1-1 TRBV29-1 CSVDHRDTEAFF TGCAGCGTTGATCACAGGGACACTGAAGCTTTCTTT
NA NA TRBJ2-1 TRBV30 CAWSRQGSSYNEQFF TGTGCCTGGAGTAGGCAGGGGAGCTCCTACAATGAGCAGTTCTTC
NA NA TRBJ2-2 TRBV19 CASSIGDISTGELFF TGTGCCAGTAGTATAGGGGACATATCCACCGGGGAGCTGTTTTTT
TRBD1 NA TRBJ1-5 TRBV19 CASTPGTGDNQPQHF TGTGCCAGTACCCCTGGGACAGGGGACAATCAGCCCCAGCATTTT
NA many TRBJ2-5 TRBV29-1 CSVRLREYQETQYF TGCAGCGTGCGACTCCGGGAGTACCAAGAGACCCAGTACTTC
TRBD1 many TRBJ2-3 TRBV28 CASRTDRGRGDTQYF TGTGCCAGCAGAACAGACAGGGGGCGAGGGGATACGCAGTATTTT
NA NA TRBJ2-7 TRBV28 CASSPQGTQKYYEQYF TGTGCCAGCAGTCCGCAAGGCACTCAGAAGTATTACGAGCAGTACTTC
TRBD2 NA TRBJ2-6 TRBV5-6 CASSLGTSGGGSGANVLTF TGTGCCAGCAGCTTGGGGACTAGCGGGGGGGGCTCTGGGGCCAACGTCCTGACTTTC
NA many TRBJ1-1 TRBV20-1 CSARDPMSGGTEAFF TGCAGTGCTAGAGATCCAATGAGTGGGGGCACTGAAGCTTTCTTT
NA many TRBJ2-1 TRBV6-2/TRBV6-3 CASSWTEHNEQFF TGTGCCAGCAGTTGGACAGAACACAATGAGCAGTTCTTC
NA many TRBJ1-5 TRBV7-3 CASSNGSNQPQHF TGTGCCAGCTCGAACGGGAGCAATCAGCCCCAGCATTTT
NA NA TRBJ2-3 TRBV28 CASSYTRGTQYF TGTGCCAGCAGTTACACAAGGGGTACGCAGTATTTT
NA few TRBJ2-7 TRBV20-1 CSAMGGGSYEQYF TGCAGTGCTATGGGTGGTGGCTCCTACGAGCAGTACTTC
TRBD2 many TRBJ2-3 TRBV7-8 CAIRTSGSTDTQYF TGTGCCATACGGACTAGCGGTAGCACAGATACGCAGTATTTT
NA many TRBJ2-1 TRBV27 CASSFSSNRNEQFF TGTGCCAGCAGTTTCTCATCTAATCGGAATGAGCAGTTCTTC
TRBD2 NA TRBJ2-1 TRBV20-1 CSAPTLAGEYNEQFF TGCAGTGCCCCAACCTTAGCGGGAGAATACAATGAGCAGTTCTTC
NA many TRBJ2-3 TRBV18 CASSPTRGADTQYF TGTGCCAGCTCACCAACCCGAGGCGCAGATACGCAGTATTTT
TRBD2 many TRBJ2-4 TRBV6-5 CASSYSGLAGERAKNIQYF TGTGCCAGCAGTTACTCGGGACTAGCGGGAGAAAGAGCCAAAAACATTCAGTACTTC
NA many TRBJ2-1 TRBV20-1 CSASSLAPIYNEQFF TGCAGTGCATCTTCGCTAGCCCCTATCTACAATGAGCAGTTCTTC
TRBD2 many TRBJ2-1 TRBV10-1 CASGQRGLAENYNEQFF TGCGCCAGCGGTCAAAGGGGACTAGCGGAAAACTACAATGAGCAGTTCTTC
NA many TRBJ1-5 TRBV6-2/TRBV6-3 CASRPDNSNQPQHF TGTGCCAGCAGACCCGACAATAGCAATCAGCCCCAGCATTTT
NA many TRBJ1-1 TRBV6-5 CASSLGENTEAFF TGTGCCAGCAGTTTGGGAGAAAACACTGAAGCTTTCTTT